This T cell receptor beta chain was obtained from a study of blood T cell repertoires in COVID-19. Some clones are missing from TCRdb's copy, which holds only in-frame ones; the method was immunoSEQ multiplex PCR. Among over 250,000 clones, about nine tenths were seen once, and the ten largest hold 8.5% to 10%. The sample comprised peripheral blood. The receptor's source is a man in his forties who had recovered from COVID-19.

The CDR3: CASSHIEVSYEQYF. The CDR3 coding sequence is TGCGCCAGCAGCCACATTGAGGTCTCCTACGAGCAGTACTTC. V gene TRBV4-3 combines with J gene TRBJ2-7, with D uncertain. Germline loops: CDR1 LGHNA, CDR2 YSLEER. The V gene lost 3 bases and the J gene lost 0 bases, with 9 bases spanning the gap. This CDR3 has 14 residues.